The 5 T cell receptor beta chains below were found in one sample sequenced in a study of cytomegalovirus exposure and HLA in healthy donors (dated by TCRdb to about 2017). Library prep was done by the immunoSEQ multiplex PCR assay. TCRdb stores this immuneACCESS table with in-frame sequences only. Part of the clones is absent; in the studies checked, under half of the shortfall reflects unresolved V genes, and no reason is known for the rest. A total of hundreds of thousands of clones appear in this sample, roughly 89% of them only once. The leading ten clones occupy 0.83% of the sample. Input material: PBMCs. The source is a woman younger than 30 in good health and CMV-seronegative.

The chain joins TRBV11-2 to TRBJ2-1, with 12 bases that match TRBD2. The CDR3 is 15 residues long. The germline V gene has CDR1 SGHAT and CDR2 FQNNGV. Unmatched junction bases numbered 8, after V lost 5 bases and J lost 9 bases. The DNA for the CDR3 is TGTGCCAGCAGCACGACTAGCGGGAGTTTAAGTGAGCAGTTCTTC. Translated: CASSTTSGSLSEQFF.

CDR3 amino acids: CASGGPGQGLGNQPQHF. CDR3 nucleotides: TGTGCCAGCGGGGGGCCGGGACAGGGACTGGGAAATCAGCCCCAGCATTTT. This chain links TRBV28 with TRBJ1-5; 9 nucleotides agree with TRBD1. The CDR3 sequence is 17 residues long. The V and J ends lost 8 bases and 4 bases, in that order; junction bases with no gene match: 15. Germline-derived CDR1 and CDR2 are MDHEN and SYDVKM.

The chain joins TRBV29-1 to TRBJ2-3; a weak D match, TRBD2 (6 bases). Germline loops: CDR1 SQVTM, CDR2 ANQGSEA. The CDR3 is 13 amino acids. Trimming shortened V by 3 bases and J by 1 base, and 8 bases separated the two germline ends. The CDR3 DNA sequence: TGCAGCGTTGAGCAGCGGGGCACAGATACGCAGTATTTT. Protein product: CSVEQRGTDTQYF.

The J gene is TRBJ1-2, the V gene TRBV7-9; 8 bases map to TRBD1. The CDR3 length is 15 residues. The junction had 3 bases not matched to a gene; V was cut back by 1 base and J by 2 bases. Germline assignment: CDR1 SEHNR and CDR2 FQNEAQ (reference sequence). The CDR3 loop is CASSLGTGQNYGYTF. Here the CDR3 DNA reads TGTGCCAGCAGCTTAGGGACAGGGCAAAACTATGGCTACACCTTC.

The chain carries TRBV9 and TRBJ1-4, with a weak D call TRBD1 (6 bases). Trimming left V 4 bases short and J 3 bases short, with 19 bases between. The CDR3 spans 17 residues. The germline CDR1 and CDR2 sequences are SGDLS and YYNGEE. The CDR3 DNA is TGTGCCAGCAGCCTCAGGGGCCAACCCCTCCCTAATGAAAAACTGTTTTTT. Amino acid sequence: CASSLRGQPLPNEKLFF.